This TCR beta chain was found in a study of cytomegalovirus exposure and HLA in healthy donors (dated by TCRdb to 2016 to 2017). Regarding the complete study: An earlier analysis of several hundred of the donors reported about 280 Gb of sequence data and around 120 million unique TCR beta sequences obtained from around 180 million T cells. The study aimed to test whether cataloging public T cell receptors could reveal signatures of past pathogen exposure. To study patterns of TCR occurrence, a later analysis re-analyzed previously published TCR beta repertoires from several hundred donors and added high-resolution HLA genotyping. Of the roughly 420 genotyped donors, over 80% were placed in the genetic ancestry cluster associated with self-reported Caucasian donors. Across about 370 genotyped donors of the cohort, an average of approximately 220,000 unique TCR beta nucleotide sequences per donor were sequenced, and 15% to 20% of those sequences were non-productive. Four to six DR-DQ haplotypes were handled as single units for association and clustering, since linkage in the cohort was strong. The study combined high-throughput TCR immunosequencing, statistical association of individual TCRs with disease status, and machine learning to predict cytomegalovirus infection status. Every discovery cohort repertoire had been produced on one sequencing platform. An earlier analysis of 587 of the donors applied high-throughput TCR beta sequencing to assess whether each TCR beta V gene segment acted as functional or pseudogenic. Donor age, sex, ethnicity and CMV serostatus were compiled alongside the repertoire data. A later genetic analysis used genome-wide SNP genotypes for about 65% of the 666 donors, treating that subset as a discovery cohort. Besides the first cohort of roughly 640 subjects, a separate validation cohort made up of 120 different subjects was used. In the later analysis, no new phenotypic data were used to find candidate immune exposures; instead, reliance was placed on TCR beta sequences and their occurrence across donors. Around 300 gigabases of sequencing data and 78 million or so unique TCR sequences were included in an early release covering around 650 HLA-typed donors. Class I and class II HLA loci were covered by the typing at four-digit resolution. Typing coverage varied by locus: about 629-640 donors for A, B, C, DRB1 and DQB1; under 550 for DQA1; about 570 for DPA1; about 450 for DPB1. The study profiled the T cell repertoires of 500 to 800 subjects by immunosequencing and related them to cytomegalovirus serostatus. Here is what the overall study found, with its caveats: When HLA alleles, especially DR and DQ, strongly co-occurred, attributing TCR associations to individual alleles was difficult. Some IMGT-functional V segments, including TRBV6-2 and TRBV6-3, could not be told apart with the 87-base-pair reads, so those segments were excluded. In a later genetic analysis, a missense DCLRE1C variant was associated with V-gene and J-gene trimming of TCR beta chains, and the association was replicated in an independent cohort. A total of 150 to 200 TCR beta chains were listed by the study as associated with cytomegalovirus. The cohort was sequenced for TCR beta chains only, and without alpha or paired-chain data the features that could be detected were limited. Correlated functional status among segregating V segments might reflect linkage disequilibrium, but an unknown experimental factor could not be ruled out. In an earlier analysis of under 600 of the donors, most TCR beta V segments were observed in productive rearrangements about 87% or about 30% of the time, broadly matching IMGT annotations. It was suggested by the authors that the approach could potentially be generalized to other disease states and immunological phenotypes. In a later analysis, TCR association rates were found to vary across HLA loci, with the most associated TCRs seen for DRB1 alleles and the fewest for HLA-C alleles. The presence/absence analyses assumed that sequencing depth was roughly uniform across donors, and that assumption may not be true. Compared with equally common non-associated chains, HLA-associated TCR beta chains in a later analysis were more clonally expanded and had lower generation probabilities. Cytomegalovirus status was reported to be diagnosed by the classifier with high specificity and sensitivity in both the original and validation cohorts. Most CMV-associated TCR beta chains appeared to be HLA-restricted in a later analysis, and the HLA associations seemed to be driven largely by CMV exposure. The earlier analysis of 587 of the donors excluded roughly 17 rarely observed V segments, including chromosome 9 orphons, because counts were too low. While some public TCRs were present in many individuals, most TCR sequences turned up only very rarely across donors. A few of the identified cytomegalovirus-associated TCR beta chains were confirmed in vitro to be specific for cytomegalovirus antigens. A further reported finding was that TCR beta sequences accurately predicted the HLA-A and HLA-B alleles for most subjects in the first cohort. A cluster of highly shared sequence variants was judged likely to be a technical artifact of the sequencing pipeline. In a later analysis, several top co-occurrence clusters were reported to appear linked to parvovirus B19, influenza, CMV and Epstein-Barr virus. Because HLA typing was unavailable for some donors at each locus, only the typed subset was used in association tests. The only immune exposure information available for the cohort was CMV serostatus. Specific HLA alleles were associated with over 15,000 TCR beta sequences at a false discovery rate of 0.05 in a later analysis. A later genetic analysis reported fewer N-insertions in productive TCRs among donors in an Asian-associated ancestry cluster than the approximately 670-donor mean.

The cohort was made up of approximately 670 healthy bone marrow donors. At the time of sampling, every cohort member was nominally healthy, though immune exposures that went unrecorded were likely present. The donor was CMV seropositive and belonged to the group of 250 to 300 seropositive cohort members. A peripheral blood sample was provided by each donor, and peripheral blood mononuclear cells were used for TCR beta sequencing. Genomic DNA was extracted from the blood cell samples with the Qiagen DNeasy Blood Extraction Kit. Library preparation was by the immunoSEQ multiplex PCR assay. A mixture of 60 forward primers for TCR Vbeta segments and 13 reverse primers for TCR Jbeta segments was used in the multiplex PCR. The CDR3 region of rearranged TCR beta genes was amplified from genomic DNA with a multiplex PCR assay. On the Illumina HiSeq System, the amplified TCR beta libraries were sequenced as 87-base-pair reads. As for the original processing: In a later analysis, some 80 million unique TCR beta chains were counted across the 500 to 850 repertoires, and roughly 10 million of these chains were shared by at least two donors. Raw reads were error-corrected and collapsed into unique sequences by a nearest-neighbor algorithm in which closely related sequences were merged to remove PCR and sequencing errors. To assign V, D and J gene segments, CDR3 sequences were aligned to IMGT reference sequences. For a sequence to be retained, at least a six-nucleotide match to both a V gene segment and a J gene segment was required. A rearrangement was called productive if the CDR3 had no stop codons and remained in frame with V and J, and every other rearrangement was called non-productive. CDR3 was defined according to IMGT convention as the region running from the second conserved V-encoded cysteine to the conserved J-encoded phenylalanine. In an earlier analysis of some 550 of the donors, sequences lacking an unambiguous match to a single V gene segment were excluded. An earlier analysis of under 750 of the donors called V segments functional above 56.7% productive rearrangements and segregating when the between-donor standard deviation exceeded 5%. A statistical classification framework was built to diagnose cytomegalovirus status from the catalog of TCR beta chain sequences. In a later analysis, V and J genes were assigned by comparing TCR nucleotide sequences against IMGT/GENE-DB human TR gene sequences. The TCRdist pipeline was used in a later analysis to assign CDR3 sequences and most-parsimonious VDJ recombination scenarios. In a later analysis, each TCR beta chain was defined by its CDR3 amino acid sequence together with its V-gene family, and reads without a unique V-gene family were excluded. A later analysis removed 450 to 600 highly shared, low-generation-probability nucleotide sequences to deal with suspected cross-contamination and a sequencing artifact. A later analysis calculated a clonal expansion index for each public chain from normalized within-repertoire ranks of inferred template counts. A later analysis computed generation probabilities with a VDJ recombination model fitted to out-of-frame rearrangements, and checked the results against IGoR. In a later analysis, hypergeometric tests were used to score TCR-TCR, TCR-HLA and TCR-CMV co-occurrence, with a repertoire-size bias correction applied to TCR pairs. A later analysis estimated false discovery rates by permuting HLA or CMV assignments 20 times. In a later analysis, co-occurring TCRs were grouped with DBSCAN, and TCRdist sequence similarity was added when clustering was performed within HLA-allele-positive subsets. Repertoires with fewer than 30,000 or more than 120,000 public chains were left out of co-occurrence clustering, as were a handful of repertoires with anomalous nucleotide sharing. The clones in this table, taken by TCRdb from immuneACCESS, are in-frame only. Not every clone is retained; where verified, under half of the shortfall comes from an unresolved V gene, and the cause of the rest is unknown. V and J calls and clone size come straight from that table; D and trimming were deduced from the DNA. For this sample the table gives 150,000 to 200,000 clones, of which under 85% were detected only once. The ten largest make up less than 5% of the sample.

A remark on this clone: No cognate antigen has been identified for it. No much larger clone exists at a distance of one base, and base qualities are not known.

V has 2 bases trimmed and J has 2 bases trimmed; junction bases matching no gene number 4. Counted from cysteine to phenylalanine, this CDR3 has 16 amino acids. Kept here is only the CDR3 DNA, which spans 48 bases and is read in frame from base 1. CDR1 and CDR2 are drawn from the germline V gene: SGHVS, FNYEAQ. The source of this sequence is a man in his forties or fifties in good health and CMV-seropositive. The sequence joins TRBV7-6 to TRBJ2-3; 10 bases in between match TRBD2. The sample consisted of PBMCs. The CDR3 has the sequence CASSLSLAGFTDTQYF. The DNA sequence is TGTGCCAGCAGCTTATCACTAGCGGGGTTCACAGATACGCAGTATTTT.